These 29 T cell receptor beta chains were all obtained from the same sample, sequenced in a study of blood T cell repertoires in COVID-19 (dated by TCRdb to between 2020 and 2021). The library was generated by the immunoSEQ multiplex PCR assay. What TCRdb holds here is the immuneACCESS table cut down to in-frame rearrangements. Part of the clones is not present; checked against another copy, under half of the missing clones reflect an unresolved V gene, and the others are unexplained. The sample data list roughly 280,000 clones, and roughly 80% of these were observed just once. Of the sample, about 4.3% falls within the top ten clones. Material for sequencing was peripheral blood. All receptors derive from a man aged 55 to 69 who had recovered from COVID-19.

This rearrangement joins TRBV24-1 to TRBJ2-5; 7 bases match TRBD1. The CDR3 spans 14 residues. Per germline, CDR1 KGHDR and CDR2 SFDVKD. Losses at the gene ends were 4 bases for V and 5 bases for J; bases not matched to a gene: 6. CDR3 in DNA: TGTGCCACCAGTGACCCGGACAGGTTGGAGACCCAGTACTTC. As protein: CATSDPDRLETQYF.

V and J are TRBV6-5 and TRBJ2-7; D is unresolved. V was trimmed by 8 bases and J by 2 bases, leaving 16 bases between them. Germline lookup yields CDR1 MNHEY and CDR2 SVGAGI. There are 14 residues in the CDR3. The CDR3 loop reads CASSPYPGAYEQYF. Here the CDR3 DNA reads TGTGCCAGCTCCCCGTACCCTGGAGCCTACGAGCAGTACTTC.

The chain is built from TRBV6-6 and TRBJ1-2; the match to TRBD1 covers 8 bases. V lost 6 bases to trimming and J lost 4 bases; unmatched junction nucleotides: 7. Germline assignment: CDR1 MNHNY and CDR2 SVGAGI (reference sequence). The CDR3 length is 14 residues. The CDR3 nucleotides are TGTGCCAGCAGCCCCCCGGACAGGGCCTATGGCTACACCTTC. It translates to CASSPPDRAYGYTF.

This chain's CDR3 is CASSYGDRGNEKLFF. DNA of the CDR3: TGTGCCAGCAGTTACGGGGACAGGGGTAATGAAAAACTGTTTTTT. The rearrangement links TRBV6-5 to TRBJ1-4; 10 bases are shared with TRBD1. The CDR3 covers 15 residues. J was trimmed by 4 bases and V by 2 bases; bases with no gene match: 1. Germline-derived CDR1 and CDR2 are MNHEY and SVGAGI.

The chain is built from TRBV27 and TRBJ1-4; unclear D gene. With 2 bases removed from V and 4 bases from J, the gap between germline ends came to 8 bases. The CDR3 is 14 residues long. Germline CDR1 MNHEY, CDR2 SMNVEV (reference sequence). For the CDR3, the DNA is TGTGCCAGCAGTTTAGGGCAATATAATGAAAAACTGTTTTTT. Its translation: CASSLGQYNEKLFF.

This chain uses TRBV18 with TRBJ2-3; D uncertain. V lost 2 bases and J 11 bases, leaving 11 bases between the germline ends. There are 12 residues in the CDR3. CDR1 and CDR2 (germline): KGHSH, LQKENI. CDR3 amino acids: CASSPSLRKQYF. The CDR3 DNA reads as TGTGCCAGCTCACCATCCCTGAGAAAGCAGTATTTT.

The chain is built from TRBV25-1 and TRBJ1-1; D may be TRBD1 (5 bases). Trimming took off 1 base at V and 5 bases at J, with 14 bases between the two ends. Germline V gene data show CDR1 as MGHDK and CDR2 as SYGVNS. The CDR3 totals 15 residues. Written as DNA, the CDR3 is TGTGCCAGCAGTGAATTGCTGCGGGGGGTGACTGAAGCTTTCTTT. This translates into CASSELLRGVTEAFF.

CDR3: CASSAQTGPDTQYF. CDR3 DNA sequence: TGTGCCAGCAGCGCCCAGACAGGGCCAGATACGCAGTATTTT. V usage is TRBV7-8 and J usage is TRBJ2-3; 7 nucleotides agree with TRBD1. This CDR3 has 14 residues. CDR1 SGHVS and CDR2 FQNEAQ come from the germline V gene. Trimming cost V 5 bases and J 4 bases; bases outside gene matches: 6.

The rearrangement uses TRBV6-5 and TRBJ2-2; D is unresolved. Deletions cut 6 bases from V and 6 bases from J, with 11 bases between. Germline CDR1 and CDR2: MNHEY and SVGAGI. CDR3 size: 13 residues. CDR3 loop: CASSLTGSGELFF. The CDR3 nucleotides read TGTGCCAGCAGCCTGACTGGCTCCGGGGAGCTGTTTTTT.

The gene calls are TRBV28 and TRBJ2-1; TRBD2 agrees at 10 bases. CDR1 and CDR2 from the germline V gene are MDHEN and SYDVKM. The CDR3 covers 15 residues. V shed 2 bases and J 4 bases; nucleotides not matched to a gene: 2. The CDR3 here is CASSLQAGGYNEQFF. The CDR3 nucleotides read TGTGCCAGCAGTTTACAAGCGGGGGGGTACAATGAGCAGTTCTTC. Complete variable domain (other parts from reference TRBV28 and TRBJ2-1): DVKVTQSSRYLVKRTGEKVFLECVQDMDHENMFWYRQDPGLGLRLIYFSYDVKMKEKGDIPEGYSVSREKKERFSLILESASTNQTSMYLCASSLQAGGYNEQFFGPGTRLTVL.

V is TRBV6-5 and J is TRBJ2-7; 12 bases match TRBD1. The germline V gene has CDR1 MNHEY and CDR2 SVGAGI. The CDR3 is 15 amino acids. The V and J ends lost 5 bases and 6 bases, in that order; junction bases with no gene match: 8. The CDR3 reads CASSHRDRGLGEQYF. CDR3 nucleotides: TGTGCCAGCAGTCACCGGGACAGGGGGCTTGGCGAGCAGTACTTC.

The chain recombines TRBV6-1 with TRBJ2-1; 7 nucleotides line up with TRBD1. The CDR3 covers 15 residues. The trim removed 3 bases at V and 3 bases at J, leaving 5 bases unmatched. Looked up from germline, CDR1 is MNHNS and CDR2 is SASEGT. In DNA, the CDR3 is TGTGCCAGCAGTGAGGCAGGACAGGTCTACAATGAGCAGTTCTTC. Translating it yields CASSEAGQVYNEQFF.

This clone appeared a single time. V usage is TRBV5-1 and J usage is TRBJ2-5; 7 nucleotides match TRBD1. The CDR3 sequence is 15 residues long. The germline gives CDR1 SGHRS, CDR2 YFSETQ. V trimming: 2 bases; J trimming: 2 bases; junction bases outside the gene matches: 6. The DNA of the CDR3 is TGCGCCAGCAGCTTCAGGGGGATGGGGCAAGAGACCCAGTACTTC. It yields the protein CASSFRGMGQETQYF.

The rearrangement joins TRBV28 to TRBJ1-1, with a weak D call TRBD1 (5 bases). CDR3 length: 15 residues. Germline lookup yields CDR1 MDHEN and CDR2 SYDVKM. Deletions cut 6 bases from V and 1 base from J, with 15 bases between. For the CDR3, the DNA is TGTGCCAGCAGCCCTCCGGGCGGGGGGAACACTGAAGCTTTCTTT. Amino acid sequence: CASSPPGGGNTEAFF. The full variable domain, in which reference TRBV28 and TRBJ1-1 provide the parts outside the CDR3, is DVKVTQSSRYLVKRTGEKVFLECVQDMDHENMFWYRQDPGLGLRLIYFSYDVKMKEKGDIPEGYSVSREKKERFSLILESASTNQTSMYLCASSPPGGGNTEAFFGQGTRLTVV.

The chain employs TRBV7-9 and TRBJ1-4; D call uncertain. This CDR3 has 13 amino acids. CDR1 and CDR2 (germline): SEHNR, FQNEAQ (reference sequence). V was shortened by 6 bases and J by 5 bases, with 10 bases between the two germline ends. The CDR3 protein is CASRAPGNEKLFF. For the CDR3, the DNA is TGTGCCAGCAGAGCGCCGGGGAATGAAAAACTGTTTTTT.

The chain uses TRBV11-1 and TRBJ2-1, with TRBD2 as a possible D gene (6 bases). The CDR3 totals 15 residues. Germline values: CDR1 SGHAT, CDR2 FQDESV (reference sequence). Trimming took off 3 bases at V and 9 bases at J, with 18 bases between the two ends. CDR3 sequence reads: CASSFSVGGMAEQFF. The DNA of the CDR3 is TGTGCCAGCAGCTTTTCAGTCGGAGGGATGGCTGAGCAGTTCTTC.

This sequence joins TRBV28 and TRBJ1-5, with D maybe TRBD1 (6 bases). The V gene's germline CDR1 is MDHEN and CDR2 SYDVKM. Deletions cut 5 bases from V and 4 bases from J, with 15 bases between. The CDR3 is made up of 15 amino acids. The CDR3 DNA reads as TGTGCCAGCAGTGGGGCTGACAGGAAAAATCAGCCCCAGCATTTT. It specifies CASSGADRKNQPQHF.

The genes are TRBV28 and TRBJ1-5, with no clear D. The germline V and J ends were trimmed by 5 bases and 1 base, with 6 bases remaining between them. The V gene's germline CDR1 is MDHEN and CDR2 SYDVKM. This CDR3 is built from 13 residues. The CDR3 DNA reads TGTGCCAGCAGTCTGACAAGCAATCAGCCCCAGCATTTT. This codes for CASSLTSNQPQHF.

V is TRBV6-4 and J is TRBJ1-5, with 7 bases matching TRBD1. The J segment lost 7 bases and the V segment lost 7 bases, leaving 10 bases of the junction unmatched. The CDR3 spans 14 residues. Germline CDR1 is MRHNA and CDR2 is SNTAGT. The CDR3 region is CASKSRQGGQPQHF. The CDR3, as DNA: TGTGCCAGCAAGAGCCGACAGGGTGGCCAGCCCCAGCATTTT.

The V gene is TRBV23-1, the J gene TRBJ2-5; no clear D gene. TRBV23-1 falls under the ORF class, with uncertain function. Trimming pared 2 bases from V and 3 bases from J, leaving 7 bases between. There are 13 residues in the CDR3. CDR3 loop: CASSQAREETQYF. The CDR3 DNA follows: TGCGCCAGCAGTCAAGCCCGGGAAGAGACCCAGTACTTC.

The CDR3 DNA reads as TGTGCCAGCAGTCCATCGACAGGGCCACGCTACGAGCAGTACTTC. Translated: CASSPSTGPRYEQYF. V usage is TRBV27 and J usage is TRBJ2-7; 7 nucleotides agree with TRBD1. This CDR3 spans 15 amino acids. Looked up from germline, CDR1 is MNHEY and CDR2 is SMNVEV (reference sequence). V dropped 5 bases and J dropped 3; count of bases not matched to a gene: 10.

The chain recombines TRBV7-3 with TRBJ2-2; TRBD1 might be the D (5 bases). In germline, CDR1 is SGHTA, CDR2 FQGTGA. The CDR3 covers 15 residues. V lost 3 bases and J 7 bases, leaving 15 bases between the germline ends. The CDR3: CASSFGSGMDGELFF. The DNA of the CDR3 is TGTGCCAGCAGCTTCGGTTCAGGGATGGACGGGGAGCTGTTTTTT. Drawing the rest from reference TRBV7-3 and TRBJ2-2, the complete variable domain is GAGVSQTPSNKVTEKGKYVELRCDPISGHTALYWYRQSLGQGPEFLIYFQGTGAADDSGLPNDRFFAVRPEGSVSTLKIQRTERGDSAVYLCASSFGSGMDGELFFGEGSRLTVL.

The rearrangement joins TRBV6-5 to TRBJ2-3; 7 bases agree with TRBD1. J gave up 4 bases and V 4 bases, and 5 bases lay outside the gene matches. There are 14 residues in the CDR3. The germline V gene encodes CDR1 MNHEY and CDR2 SVGAGI. CDR3 in amino acids: CASSSPTGPDTQYF. CDR3 in DNA: TGTGCCAGCAGTTCACCGACAGGGCCAGATACGCAGTATTTT.

The V gene is TRBV25-1, the J gene TRBJ2-6; 11 bases are a match to TRBD1. The CDR3 contains 17 residues. The germline V gene has CDR1 MGHDK and CDR2 SYGVNS. V lost 3 bases to trimming and J lost 3 bases; unmatched junction nucleotides: 4. This CDR3 is CASSEDRGRVGANVLTF. The CDR3 nucleotides read TGTGCCAGCAGTGAGGACAGGGGGCGGGTTGGGGCCAACGTCCTGACTTTC.

CDR3 sequence reads: CSGLRGGGTDTQYF. The CDR3 DNA sequence: TGCAGCGGTCTCCGCGGGGGGGGCACAGATACGCAGTATTTT. This chain uses TRBV29-1 with TRBJ2-3; 9 bases fit TRBD2. CDR1 and CDR2 from the germline V gene are SQVTM and ANQGSEA. Trimming removed 7 bases from V and 1 base from J; junction bases left unmatched: 6. CDR3 length: 14 residues.

This chain connects TRBV12-3 or TRBV12-4 to TRBJ2-3; 7 nucleotides match TRBD1. The CDR3 length is 13 residues. The V and J ends lost 6 bases and 6 bases, in that order; junction bases with no gene match: 6. CDR3 bases: TGTGCCAGCAGACCGACAGGGTCGGATACGCAGTATTTT. It is translated as CASRPTGSDTQYF.

J is TRBJ1-4 and V is TRBV11-2; a possible D gene is TRBD1 (6 bases). The CDR3 has 16 residues. CDR1 and CDR2 (germline): SGHAT, FQNNGV. The ends were cut back, 1 base at V and 7 bases at J, with 16 bases in the middle. The CDR3 loop reads CASSLVAGARGEKLFF. The CDR3 nucleotides are TGTGCCAGCAGCTTAGTTGCAGGGGCGCGAGGTGAAAAACTGTTTTTT.

This rearrangement joins TRBV19 to TRBJ2-2; the D is unclear. V was shortened by 5 bases and J by 1 base, with 26 bases between the two germline ends. The CDR3 is made up of 20 amino acids. The V gene's germline CDR1 is LNHDA and CDR2 SQIVND (reference sequence). The CDR3 reads CASSSKWFGMWQENTGELFF. In DNA form, the CDR3 reads TGTGCCAGTAGTTCCAAGTGGTTCGGTATGTGGCAGGAGAACACCGGGGAGCTGTTTTTT.

The chain employs TRBV2 and TRBJ1-1, with 9 bases identical to TRBD1. The J segment lost 4 bases and the V segment lost 6 bases, leaving 6 bases of the junction unmatched. This CDR3 spans 14 amino acids. The germline gives CDR1 SNHLY, CDR2 FYNNEI. The CDR3, as DNA: TGTGCCAGCAGGGGACAGGGTTCGGTCACTGAAGCTTTCTTT. Protein product: CASRGQGSVTEAFF.